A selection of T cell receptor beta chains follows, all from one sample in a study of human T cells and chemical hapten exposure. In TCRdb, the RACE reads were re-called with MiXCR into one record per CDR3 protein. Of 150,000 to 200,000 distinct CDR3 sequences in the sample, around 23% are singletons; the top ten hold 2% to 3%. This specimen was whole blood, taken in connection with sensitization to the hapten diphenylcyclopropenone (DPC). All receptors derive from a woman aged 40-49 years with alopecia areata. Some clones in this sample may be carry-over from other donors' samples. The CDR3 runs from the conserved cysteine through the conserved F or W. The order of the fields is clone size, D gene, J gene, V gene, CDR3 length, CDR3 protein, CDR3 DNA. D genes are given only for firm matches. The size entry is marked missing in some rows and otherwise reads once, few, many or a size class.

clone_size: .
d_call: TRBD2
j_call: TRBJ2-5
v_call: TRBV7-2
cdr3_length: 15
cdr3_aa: CASSSQTSGRETQYF
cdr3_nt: TGTGCCAGCAGCTCCCAGACTAGCGGGAGGGAGACCCAGTACTTC

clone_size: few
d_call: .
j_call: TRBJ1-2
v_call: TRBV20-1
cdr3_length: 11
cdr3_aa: CSGQMNYGYTF
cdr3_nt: TGCAGTGGACAGATGAACTATGGCTACACCTTC

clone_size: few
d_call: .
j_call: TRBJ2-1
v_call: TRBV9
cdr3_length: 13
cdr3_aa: CASSVELTNEQFF
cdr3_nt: TGTGCCAGCAGCGTAGAACTTACCAATGAGCAGTTCTTC

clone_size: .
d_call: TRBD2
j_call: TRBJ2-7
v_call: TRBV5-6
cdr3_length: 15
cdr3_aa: CASSPTSGMIYEQYF
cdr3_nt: TGTGCCAGCAGCCCTACTAGCGGGATGATCTACGAGCAGTACTTC

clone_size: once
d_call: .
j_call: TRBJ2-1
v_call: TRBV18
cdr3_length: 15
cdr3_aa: CASSRGLTTYNEQFF
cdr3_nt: TGTGCCAGCTCACGGGGACTCACCACCTACAATGAGCAGTTCTTC

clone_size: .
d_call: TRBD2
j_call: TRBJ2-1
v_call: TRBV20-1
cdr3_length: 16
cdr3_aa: CSAVAAGGPKINEQFF
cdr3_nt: TGCAGTGCCGTAGCGGCGGGAGGGCCCAAAATAAATGAGCAGTTCTTC

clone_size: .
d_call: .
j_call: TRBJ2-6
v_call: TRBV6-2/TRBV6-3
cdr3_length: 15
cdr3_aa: CASSYNSVGANVLTF
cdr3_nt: TGTGCCAGCAGTTACAACTCCGTGGGGGCCAACGTCCTGACTTTC

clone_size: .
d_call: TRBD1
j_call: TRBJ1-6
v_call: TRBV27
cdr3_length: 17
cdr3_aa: CASTATGAKWFRTPLHF
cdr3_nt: TGTGCCAGCACTGCGACAGGGGCAAAGTGGTTTAGGACACCCCTCCACTTT

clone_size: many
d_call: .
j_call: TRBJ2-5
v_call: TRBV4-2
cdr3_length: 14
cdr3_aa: CASSQDLSYGTQYF
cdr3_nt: TGTGCCAGCAGCCAAGATTTATCGTACGGGACCCAGTACTTC

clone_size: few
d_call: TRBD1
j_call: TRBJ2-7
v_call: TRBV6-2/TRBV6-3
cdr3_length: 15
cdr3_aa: CASSYSLIRQGEQYF
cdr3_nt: TGTGCCAGCAGTTACTCGTTGATCCGACAGGGAGAGCAGTACTTC

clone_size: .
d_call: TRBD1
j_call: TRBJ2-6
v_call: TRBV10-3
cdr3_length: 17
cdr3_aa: CAIRGQVILSGANVLTF
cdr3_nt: TGTGCCATCAGGGGACAGGTTATACTCTCTGGGGCCAACGTCCTGACTTTC

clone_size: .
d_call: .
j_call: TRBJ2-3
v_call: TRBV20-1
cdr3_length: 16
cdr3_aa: CSAKALGETVTDTQYF
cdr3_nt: TGCAGTGCCAAGGCTCTGGGGGAAACGGTAACAGATACGCAGTATTTT

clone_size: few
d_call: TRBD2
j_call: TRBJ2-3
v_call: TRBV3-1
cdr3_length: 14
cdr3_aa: CASSQTTSSDTQYF
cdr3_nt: TGTGCCAGCAGCCAAACGACTAGCTCAGATACGCAGTATTTT

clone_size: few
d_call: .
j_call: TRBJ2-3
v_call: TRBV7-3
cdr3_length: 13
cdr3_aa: CASSVGITDTQYF
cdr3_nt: TGTGCCAGCAGCGTTGGGATCACAGATACGCAGTATTTT

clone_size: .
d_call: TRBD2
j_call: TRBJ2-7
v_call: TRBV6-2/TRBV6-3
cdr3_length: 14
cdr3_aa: CASSLSGRTGEQYF
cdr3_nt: TGTGCCAGCAGCCTAAGCGGGAGGACTGGCGAGCAGTACTTC

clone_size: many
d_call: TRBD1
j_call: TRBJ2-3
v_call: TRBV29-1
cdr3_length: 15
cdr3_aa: CSVEGQGPSTDTQYF
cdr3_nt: TGCAGCGTTGAAGGACAGGGTCCAAGCACAGATACGCAGTATTTT

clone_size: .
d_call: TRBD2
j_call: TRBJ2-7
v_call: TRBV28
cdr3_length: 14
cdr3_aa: CASSREVPSYEQYF
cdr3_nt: TGTGCCAGCAGCCGGGAGGTACCCTCCTACGAGCAGTACTTC

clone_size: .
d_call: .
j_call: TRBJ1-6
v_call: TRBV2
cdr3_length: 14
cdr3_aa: CASSEIRSGSPLHF
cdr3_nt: TGTGCCAGCAGTGAAATCCGGTCTGGTTCACCCCTCCACTTT

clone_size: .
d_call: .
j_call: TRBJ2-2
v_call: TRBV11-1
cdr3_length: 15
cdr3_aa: CASSPGILTTGELFF
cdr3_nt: TGTGCCAGCAGCCCCGGGATACTGACCACCGGGGAGCTGTTTTTT

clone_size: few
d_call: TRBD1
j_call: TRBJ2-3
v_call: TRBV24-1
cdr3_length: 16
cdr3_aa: CATSVSGQVGTDTQYF
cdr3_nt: TGTGCCACGAGTGTGTCCGGACAGGTCGGGACAGATACGCAGTATTTT

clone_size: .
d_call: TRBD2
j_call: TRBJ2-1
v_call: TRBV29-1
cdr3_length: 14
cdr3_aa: CSGTPSGSYNEQFF
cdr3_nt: TGCAGCGGAACCCCTAGCGGATCCTACAATGAGCAGTTCTTC

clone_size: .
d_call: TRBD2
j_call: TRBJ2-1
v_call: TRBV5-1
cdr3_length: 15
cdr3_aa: CASSLSLAGVNEQFF
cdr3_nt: TGCGCCAGCAGCTTGTCACTAGCGGGAGTCAATGAGCAGTTCTTC

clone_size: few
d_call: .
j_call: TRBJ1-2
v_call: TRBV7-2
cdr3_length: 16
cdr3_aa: CASSPPTVRANYGYTF
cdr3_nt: TGTGCCAGCAGTCCACCGACGGTCCGAGCTAACTATGGCTACACCTTC

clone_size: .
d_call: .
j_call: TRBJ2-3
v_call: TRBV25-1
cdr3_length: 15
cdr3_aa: CASSKSGANTDTQYF
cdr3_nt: TGTGCCAGCAGTAAGTCGGGGGCCAACACAGATACGCAGTATTTT

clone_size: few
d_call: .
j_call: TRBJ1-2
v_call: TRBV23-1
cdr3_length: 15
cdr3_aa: CASSQSRRANYGYTF
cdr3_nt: TGCGCCAGCAGTCAATCCCGACGGGCTAACTATGGCTACACCTTC

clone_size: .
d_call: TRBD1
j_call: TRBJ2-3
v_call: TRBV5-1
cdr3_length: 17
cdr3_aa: CASSSRPGQGFTDTQYF
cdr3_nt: TGCGCCAGCAGCTCCCGTCCGGGACAGGGGTTCACAGATACGCAGTATTTT

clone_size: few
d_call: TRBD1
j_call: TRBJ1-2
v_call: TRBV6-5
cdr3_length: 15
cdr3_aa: CASSAGQGGNYGYTF
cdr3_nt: TGTGCCAGCAGTGCAGGACAGGGTGGCAACTATGGCTACACCTTC

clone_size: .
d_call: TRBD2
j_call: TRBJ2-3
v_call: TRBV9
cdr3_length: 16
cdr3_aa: CASSFKTSGGTDTQYF
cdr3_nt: TGTGCCAGCAGCTTCAAGACTAGCGGAGGAACAGATACGCAGTATTTT

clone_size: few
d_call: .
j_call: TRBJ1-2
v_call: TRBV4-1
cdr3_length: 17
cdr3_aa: CASSQYGPGVEVYGYTF
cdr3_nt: TGCGCCAGCAGCCAGTACGGGCCAGGGGTTGAGGTTTATGGCTACACCTTC

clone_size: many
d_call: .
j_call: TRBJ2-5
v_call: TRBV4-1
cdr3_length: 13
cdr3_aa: CASSQVQEETQYF
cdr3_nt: TGCGCCAGCAGCCAAGTACAGGAAGAGACCCAGTACTTC

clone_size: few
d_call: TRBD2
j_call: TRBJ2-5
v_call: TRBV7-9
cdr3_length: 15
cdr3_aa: CASSSAGLAEETQYF
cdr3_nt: TGTGCCAGCAGCTCCGCCGGACTAGCGGAAGAGACCCAGTACTTC

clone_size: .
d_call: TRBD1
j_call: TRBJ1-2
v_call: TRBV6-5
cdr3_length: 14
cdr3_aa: CASSSPTGVYGYTF
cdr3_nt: TGTGCCAGCAGTTCCCCCACAGGGGTCTATGGCTACACCTTC

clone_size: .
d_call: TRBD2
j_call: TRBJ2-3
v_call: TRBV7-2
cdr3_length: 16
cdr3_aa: CASSFLAGGYTDTQYF
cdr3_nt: TGTGCCAGCAGCTTTCTAGCGGGGGGCTACACAGATACGCAGTATTTT

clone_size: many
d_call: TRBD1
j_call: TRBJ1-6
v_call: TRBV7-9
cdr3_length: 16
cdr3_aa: CASSSSRQGRHSPLHF
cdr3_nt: TGTGCCAGCAGCTCATCCCGACAGGGGAGACATTCACCCCTCCACTTT

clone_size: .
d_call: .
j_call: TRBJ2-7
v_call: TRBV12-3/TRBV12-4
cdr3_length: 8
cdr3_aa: CASSLTPF
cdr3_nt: TGTGCCAGCAGTTTAACCCCATTC

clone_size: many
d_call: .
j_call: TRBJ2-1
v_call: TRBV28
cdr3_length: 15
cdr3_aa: CASSSRGPRINEQFF
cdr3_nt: TGTGCCAGCAGTAGCCGCGGCCCCCGAATCAATGAGCAGTTCTTC

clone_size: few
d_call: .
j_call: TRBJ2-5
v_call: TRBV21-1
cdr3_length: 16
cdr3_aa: CASSKPREGAEETQYF
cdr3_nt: TGTGCCAGCAGCAAACCCCGAGAGGGAGCTGAAGAGACCCAGTACTTC

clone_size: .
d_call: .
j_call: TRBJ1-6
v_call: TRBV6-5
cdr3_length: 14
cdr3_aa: CASSRDGNNSPLHF
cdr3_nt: TGTGCCAGCAGTCGGGACGGGAATAATTCACCCCTCCACTTT

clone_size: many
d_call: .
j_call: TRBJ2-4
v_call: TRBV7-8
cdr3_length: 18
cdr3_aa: CASSLRPGRNLAKNIQYF
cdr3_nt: TGTGCCAGCAGCTTACGGCCGGGACGGAATTTAGCCAAAAACATTCAGTACTTC

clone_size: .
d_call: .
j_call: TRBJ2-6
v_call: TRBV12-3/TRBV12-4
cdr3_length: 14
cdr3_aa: CASSLLAGANVLTF
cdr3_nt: TGTGCCAGCAGTTTATTAGCTGGGGCCAACGTCCTGACTTTC